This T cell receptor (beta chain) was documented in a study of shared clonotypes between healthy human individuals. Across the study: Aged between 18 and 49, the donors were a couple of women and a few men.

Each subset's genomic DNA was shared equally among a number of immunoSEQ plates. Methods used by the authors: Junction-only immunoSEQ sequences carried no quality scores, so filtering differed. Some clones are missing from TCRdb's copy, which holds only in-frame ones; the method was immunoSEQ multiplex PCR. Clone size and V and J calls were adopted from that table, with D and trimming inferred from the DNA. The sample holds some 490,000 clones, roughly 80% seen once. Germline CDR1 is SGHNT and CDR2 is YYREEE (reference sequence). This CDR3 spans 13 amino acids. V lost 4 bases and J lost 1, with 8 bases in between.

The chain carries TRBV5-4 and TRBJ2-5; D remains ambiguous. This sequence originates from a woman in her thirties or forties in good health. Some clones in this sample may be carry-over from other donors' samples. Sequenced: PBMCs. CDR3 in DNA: TGTGCCAGCAGCCTGACTCGCCAAGAGACCCAGTACTTC. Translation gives CASSLTRQETQYF.